These 16 T cell receptor beta chains originate from one sample sequenced in a study of T-cell reconstitution after alpha-beta-depleted transplantation in children. Preparation of the TCRbeta library used unique molecular identifiers. TCRdb re-called the PCR reads with MiXCR, one entry per CDR3 protein. The sample has 280,000 or so distinct CDR3 sequences; approximately 10% are singletons. The material was peripheral blood, obtained 180 days after TCRalphabeta/CD19-depleted stem cell transplant. The receptor set was obtained from a male patient aged 2 to 10 who had a stem cell transplant for chronic granulomatous disease, so the T cells may come from the graft donor.

This clonotype was counted only a few times. The rearrangement uses TRBV25-1 and TRBJ2-6, with 11 bases that match TRBD2. Germline loops: CDR1 MGHDK, CDR2 SYGVNS. The CDR3 is 17 residues long. J lost 0 bases, V lost 6 bases, and 4 bases had no gene match. CDR3 loop: CASSPGLAGSGANVLTF. CDR3 bases: TGTGCCAGCAGCCCCGGACTAGCGGGCTCTGGGGCCAACGTCCTGACTTTC. The full variable domain, with the rest looked up from reference TRBV25-1 and TRBJ2-6, is EADIYQTPRYLVIGTGKKITLECSQTMGHDKMYWYQQDPGMELHLIHYSYGVNSTEKGDLSSESTVSRIRTEHFPLTLESARPSHTSQYLCASSPGLAGSGANVLTFGAGSRLTVL.

The table lists this clonotype with many counts. The chain recombines TRBV5-6 with TRBJ1-6, with 8 bases fitting TRBD1. The CDR3 consists of 16 residues. The germline CDR1 and CDR2 sequences are SGHDT and YYEEEE. V lost 3 bases and J lost 7; bases outside the gene matches: 9. In DNA form, the CDR3 reads TGTGCCAGCAGCTCCATCGGACAGGGAGGAAATTCACCCCTCCACTTT. As protein: CASSSIGQGGNSPLHF. The variable domain in full, with the rest retrieved from reference TRBV5-6 and TRBJ1-6, is DAGVTQSPTHLIKTRGQQVTLRCSPKSGHDTVSWYQQALGQGPQFIFQYYEEEERQRGNFPDRFSGHQFPNYSSELNVNALLLGDSALYLCASSSIGQGGNSPLHFGNGTRLTVT.

At least ten counts were recorded for this clonotype. The V call is TRBV20-1, the J call TRBJ2-7; D remains unclear. The CDR3 is made up of 13 amino acids. Per the germline V gene, CDR1 is DFQATT and CDR2 is SNEGSKA (reference sequence). V lost 1 base and J 1 base, leaving 8 bases between the germline ends. The CDR3 reads CSARGRWSYEQYF. CDR3 in DNA: TGCAGTGCTAGAGGCCGCTGGTCCTACGAGCAGTACTTC.

This clonotype occurred many times. The V and J genes are TRBV4-2 and TRBJ2-1, with 13 bases fitting TRBD2. Germline V gene sequence: CDR1 LGHNA, CDR2 YNFKEQ. V gave up 0 bases and J gave up 7 bases; unmatched junction bases: 6. The CDR3 runs 17 residues. CDR3 DNA: TGTGCCAGCAGCCAAGAACCCGGACTAGCGGGAGAGAATGAGCAGTTCTTC. Protein sequence: CASSQEPGLAGENEQFF.

This clonotype was found many times. This chain joins TRBV27 and TRBJ2-7; no reliable D call. The germline CDR1 and CDR2 sequences are MNHEY and SMNVEV (reference sequence). The CDR3 runs to 11 residues. V lost 7 bases to trimming and J lost 4 bases, with 8 bases between them. DNA of the CDR3: TGTGCCAGCAAGATGGGGTACGAGCAGTACTTC. This codes for CASKMGYEQYF.

Note on this clonotype: Just one base apart from a much larger clone, this may be a read error. The V gene is TRBV29-1, the J gene TRBJ2-7; 7 bases are shared with TRBD1. Per germline, CDR1 SQVTM and CDR2 ANQGSEA. The CDR3 covers 12 residues. The CDR3 nucleotides read TGCTGCGCACAGGGGAGTTCGTACGAGCAGTACTTC. This translates into CCAQGSSYEQYF.

There are many counts of this clonotype. The V call is TRBV28, the J call TRBJ2-5; TRBD2 is a possible D gene (5 bases). Between the trimmed V and J ends, which lost 10 bases and 2 bases, there was a span of 23 bases. Germline V lookup: CDR1 MDHEN, CDR2 SYDVKM. The CDR3 is made up of 16 amino acids. The CDR3 DNA is TGTGCCACCGCAAGGGTGGATAGTAGCGAGCAAGAGACCCAGTACTTC. This encodes CATARVDSSEQETQYF. The complete variable domain, with remaining parts taken from reference TRBV28 and TRBJ2-5, reads DVKVTQSSRYLVKRTGEKVFLECVQDMDHENMFWYRQDPGLGLRLIYFSYDVKMKEKGDIPEGYSVSREKKERFSLILESASTNQTSMYLCATARVDSSEQETQYFGPGTRLLVL.

The J gene is TRBJ1-2, the V gene TRBV19, with unresolved D. V was cut by 3 bases and J by 4 bases, with 9 bases left in between. The CDR3 length is 13 residues. Per germline, CDR1 LNHDA and CDR2 SQIVND (reference sequence). CDR3 amino acids: CASSIDTLYGYTF. In DNA, the CDR3 is TGTGCCAGTAGTATCGACACCCTCTATGGCTACACCTTC.

This clonotype was detected ten times or more. This chain connects TRBV12-3 or TRBV12-4 to TRBJ2-1, with TRBD1 identical over 8 bases. J was trimmed by 6 bases and V by 5 bases; bases with no gene match: 6. The CDR3 runs to 14 residues. The CDR3, as DNA: TGTGCCAGCAGTCCGCAGGGGGCAAGCAATGAGCAGTTCTTC. Its protein is CASSPQGASNEQFF.

The rearrangement uses TRBV12-3 or TRBV12-4 and TRBJ2-5, with a weak D call TRBD1 (6 bases). With 6 bases removed from V and 6 bases from J, the gap between germline ends came to 14 bases. The CDR3 covers 13 residues. The CDR3: CASSSNRVKTQYF. For the CDR3, the DNA is TGTGCCAGCAGCTCCAACAGGGTGAAGACCCAGTACTTC.

V is TRBV7-8 and J is TRBJ2-7; a possible D gene is TRBD2 (6 bases). The V gene lost 3 bases and the J gene lost 3 bases, with 9 bases spanning the gap. The CDR3 is 13 residues long. The germline CDR1 and CDR2 sequences are SGHVS and FQNEAQ. DNA of the CDR3: TGTGCCAGCAGCTTGGGACTTGGCTACGAGCAGTACTTC. Protein: CASSLGLGYEQYF.

Many counts were recorded for this clonotype. J is TRBJ2-2 and V is TRBV4-1; D possibly corresponds to TRBD2 (6 bases). Trimming shortened V by 0 bases and J by 5 bases, and 10 bases separated the two germline ends. The CDR3 covers 15 residues. CDR1 MGHRA and CDR2 YSYEKL come from the germline V gene. In nucleotides, the CDR3 is TGCGCCAGCAGCCAAGATCGGGGACTTACCGGGGAGCTGTTTTTT. It translates to CASSQDRGLTGELFF.

This clonotype was seen at least ten times. V is TRBV20-1 and J is TRBJ1-2; D perhaps matches TRBD1 (6 bases). The CDR3 runs to 13 residues. The ends were cut back, 6 bases at V and 5 bases at J, with 16 bases in the middle. Germline V lookup: CDR1 DFQATT, CDR2 SNEGSKA (reference sequence). The CDR3 loop is CSATRGAPYGYTF. The CDR3, as DNA: TGCAGTGCCACTCGGGGGGCGCCGTATGGCTACACCTTC.

This clonotype was picked up many times. This rearrangement joins TRBV11-2 to TRBJ1-2, with a tentative D call TRBD1 (5 bases). The CDR3 loop spans 14 amino acids. Per the germline V gene, CDR1 is SGHAT and CDR2 is FQNNGV. The V end lost 7 bases, the J end lost 4 bases, and 16 bases lay between the germline ends. CDR3 loop: CASKRQTRSYGYTF. CDR3 coding DNA: TGTGCCAGCAAAAGACAGACCCGGAGCTATGGCTACACCTTC.

Comment on this clonotype: This may be a read error, as it is one base from a much larger clone. V gene TRBV20-1 combines with J gene TRBJ2-1; 13 bases match TRBD2. CDR3 length: 17 amino acids. CDR1 is DFQATT, CDR2 SNEGSKA, per germline (reference sequence). DNA of the CDR3: TGCTGTGCTAACAGGGGCCCCGGGACTAGCGGGAACAATGAGCAGTTCTTC. Translating gives CCANRGPGTSGNNEQFF.

This clonotype was observed many times. The chain is built from TRBV12-3 or TRBV12-4 and TRBJ1-5; D unresolved. V lost 7 bases, J lost 0 bases, and 4 bases lay in between. This CDR3 is built from 12 residues. CDR3 coding DNA: TGTGCCAGCAAGTATAGCAATCAGCCCCAGCATTTT. Its protein product is CASKYSNQPQHF.